The 18 T cell receptor beta chains listed next were all sequenced from one sample in a study of shared clonotypes between healthy human individuals. Libraries were prepared by immunoSEQ multiplex PCR; TCRdb keeps only in-frame clonotypes and omits some of them. The table includes just over 2,000,000 clones, 95% detected once. The material sequenced was naive CD4+ T cells sorted from blood. Subset here: CD45RA+ positively selected. The receptors here all came from a man aged 18 to 35 in good health.

This clone was seen once. This chain joins TRBV6-1 and TRBJ2-7; TRBD1 matches 7 bases. Trimming removed 5 bases from V and 3 bases from J; junction bases left unmatched: 13. The CDR3 has 16 amino acids. Per germline, CDR1 MNHNS and CDR2 SASEGT. The CDR3: CASSQGDSKTFYEQYF. In DNA, the CDR3 is TGTGCCAGCAGTCAAGGGGACAGCAAGACTTTCTACGAGCAGTACTTC.

In regard to this clone: Other nucleotide sequences in the sample specify the same CDR3. This chain connects TRBV6-5 to TRBJ1-4, with D hard to call. CDR3 length: 14 residues. Germline V gene data show CDR1 as MNHEY and CDR2 as SVGAGI. The V gene lost 2 bases and the J gene lost 2 bases, with 6 bases spanning the gap. In DNA form, the CDR3 reads TGTGCCAGCAGTTACGCGGGGACTAATGAAAAACTGTTTTTT. It specifies CASSYAGTNEKLFF.

This rearrangement joins TRBV5-4 to TRBJ1-6; D call uncertain. Per germline, CDR1 SGHNT and CDR2 YYREEE (reference sequence). V lost 4 bases and J 7 bases, leaving 6 bases between the germline ends. The CDR3 loop spans 12 amino acids. CDR3 in DNA: TGTGCCAGCAGCGTTCCCAATTCACCCCTCCACTTT. Amino acids: CASSVPNSPLHF.

This chain uses TRBV6-6 with TRBJ2-3; D gene uncertain. Trimming took off 2 bases at V and 1 base at J, with 13 bases between the two ends. The CDR3 sequence is 16 residues long. Germline CDR1 reads MNHNY; CDR2 reads SVGAGI (reference sequence). The CDR3 nucleotides are TGTGCCAGCAGTTACCCACCCAGTGTCGGCACAGATACGCAGTATTTT. Translating it yields CASSYPPSVGTDTQYF.

This clone was seen once. The chain recombines TRBV6-1 with TRBJ2-5; the match to TRBD1 covers 8 bases. V lost 3 bases to trimming and J lost 1 base; unmatched junction nucleotides: 7. The CDR3 covers 16 residues. Germline CDR1 and CDR2: MNHNS and SASEGT. Here the CDR3 reads CASSDWDRRTQETQYF. The CDR3 region has the DNA TGTGCCAGCAGTGACTGGGACAGGCGAACCCAAGAGACCCAGTACTTC.

A word on this clone: This same CDR3 is encoded by further DNA sequences in the sample. The genes are TRBV7-9 and TRBJ2-7, with TRBD1 identical over 11 bases. This CDR3 region has 15 residues. Unmatched junction bases numbered 4, after V lost 4 bases and J lost 2 bases. Germline lookup yields CDR1 SEHNR and CDR2 FQNEAQ (reference sequence). The CDR3 is CASSSGTGGTYEQYF. CDR3 coding DNA: TGTGCCAGCAGCTCCGGGACAGGGGGTACCTACGAGCAGTACTTC.

The chain joins TRBV5-1 to TRBJ1-2; 7 bases line up with TRBD1. This CDR3 contains 13 residues. Germline lookup yields CDR1 SGHRS and CDR2 YFSETQ. Unmatched junction bases numbered 10, after V lost 3 bases and J lost 11 bases. The DNA of the CDR3 is TGCGCCAGCAGCTCGGGGGACAGAGGGATTTACACCTTC. Translating gives CASSSGDRGIYTF.

Worth noting for this clone: Other DNA sequences in the same sample also yield this CDR3. The rearrangement joins TRBV30 to TRBJ2-5, with D possibly matching TRBD2 (7 bases). Germline CDR1 is GTSNPN and CDR2 is SVGIG (reference sequence). The CDR3 is 14 residues long. The V end was cut by 0 bases, the J end by 5 bases, with 13 bases between. CDR3 bases: TGTGCCTGGAGTGTAGGGGGGGCCGGGGAGACCCAGTACTTC. Encoded protein: CAWSVGGAGETQYF.

A remark on this clone: This sample also contains other DNA sequences that code for the same CDR3. The chain has TRBV5-4 and TRBJ2-7; 8 bases map to TRBD2. Germline loops: CDR1 SGHNT, CDR2 YYREEE (reference sequence). V shed 3 bases and J 5 bases; nucleotides not matched to a gene: 7. This CDR3 has 14 residues. The CDR3 is CASSSSGSSDEQYF. The CDR3 coding sequence is TGTGCCAGCAGCTCCAGCGGGAGCAGCGACGAGCAGTACTTC.

J is TRBJ2-1 and V is TRBV5-1; no clear D. V lost 1 base to trimming and J lost 2 bases, with 4 bases between them. Germline CDR1 and CDR2: SGHRS and YFSETQ. This CDR3 spans 13 amino acids. The CDR3 bases are TGCGCCAGCAGCTTGAACACCTACAATGAGCAGTTCTTC. It translates to CASSLNTYNEQFF.

The V gene is TRBV2, the J gene TRBJ2-3, with D unresolved. This CDR3 is 12 amino acids long. Germline V gene lookup returns CDR1 SNHLY and CDR2 FYNNEI. Trimming took 8 bases from V and 0 from J, leaving 6 bases between them. This CDR3 reads CASGVSTDTQYF. The CDR3, as DNA: TGTGCCAGCGGGGTGAGCACAGATACGCAGTATTTT. The full variable domain, completed using reference TRBV2 and TRBJ2-3, is EPEVTQTPSHQVTQMGQEVILRCVPISNHLYFYWYRQILGQKVEFLVSFYNNEISEKSEIFDDQFSVERPDGSNFTLKIRSTKLEDSAMYFCASGVSTDTQYFGPGTRLTVL.

Points on this clone: The same CDR3 arises from other DNA sequences in this sample as well. The chain employs TRBV27 and TRBJ1-6; perhaps TRBD1 as D (5 bases). The CDR3 runs to 16 residues. Germline CDR1 and CDR2: MNHEY and SMNVEV (reference sequence). V was trimmed by 5 bases and J by 0 bases, leaving 11 bases between them. The CDR3 bases are TGTGCCAGCAGTCTCGGGACGGCCTCCTATAATTCACCCCTCCACTTT. Its protein is CASSLGTASYNSPLHF.

The chain is built from TRBV6-6 and TRBJ1-5; 9 bases are shared with TRBD1. The CDR3 has 15 residues. Per the germline V gene, CDR1 is MNHNY and CDR2 is SVGAGI (reference sequence). V dropped 4 bases and J dropped 3; count of bases not matched to a gene: 4. The CDR3 protein is CASSSGTGNNQPQHF. DNA for the CDR3: TGTGCCAGCAGTTCCGGGACAGGGAACAATCAGCCCCAGCATTTT.

The gene calls are TRBV5-1 and TRBJ2-3, with 7 bases aligning to TRBD1. Germline CDR1 and CDR2: SGHRS and YFSETQ. V was pared by 5 bases and J by 3 bases, with 9 bases of the junction left unmatched. The CDR3 consists of 15 residues. For the CDR3, the DNA is TGCGCCAGCAGGTTAGGGAACAGGGGAACAGATACGCAGTATTTT. It codes for CASRLGNRGTDTQYF.

The rearrangement uses TRBV30 and TRBJ1-6; 10 bases align to TRBD1. V shed 4 bases, J shed 3 bases, and the junction held 15 bases outside the gene matches. The germline gives CDR1 GTSNPN, CDR2 SVGIG (reference sequence). This CDR3 contains 19 residues. The CDR3 here is CAWKRDRGPGGGYNSPLHF. The CDR3 nucleotides read TGTGCCTGGAAGAGAGACAGGGGGCCCGGAGGGGGCTATAATTCACCCCTCCACTTT. Variable domain in full (rest from reference TRBV30 and TRBJ1-6): SQTIHQWPATLVQPVGSPLSLECTVEGTSNPNLYWYRQAAGRGLQLLFYSVGIGQISSEVPQNLSASRPQDRQFILSSKKLLLSDSGFYLCAWKRDRGPGGGYNSPLHFGNGTRLTVT.

The table lists this clone with a count of one. This rearrangement joins TRBV5-1 to TRBJ2-5; D may be TRBD2 (5 bases). Trimming left V 0 bases short and J 5 bases short, with 14 bases between. This CDR3 contains 15 residues. CDR1 and CDR2 from the germline V gene are SGHRS and YFSETQ. CDR3 sequence (DNA): TGCGCCAGCAGCTTGGCCCGGGGAGTTGGGGAGACCCAGTACTTC. Amino acid sequence: CASSLARGVGETQYF.

The chain carries TRBV2 and TRBJ1-1, with D perhaps TRBD1 (5 bases). Between the trimmed V and J ends, which lost 4 bases and 5 bases, there was a span of 17 bases. From germline, CDR1 is SNHLY and CDR2 FYNNEI. The CDR3 runs to 15 residues. DNA of the CDR3: TGTGCCAGCAGTGGCCAGGCAGGGTCAGGGACTGAAGCTTTCTTT. Its protein is CASSGQAGSGTEAFF.

This sequence joins TRBV6-1 and TRBJ1-6, with D possibly TRBD1 on 6 matching bases. CDR3 length: 12 residues. Trimming cost V 11 bases and J 9 bases, with 14 bases left between them. CDR1 is MNHNS, CDR2 SASEGT, per germline. The CDR3 nucleotides are TGTGCCGCGAGGGGGGGGGCTTCACCCCTCCACTTT. This gives the protein CAARGGASPLHF.